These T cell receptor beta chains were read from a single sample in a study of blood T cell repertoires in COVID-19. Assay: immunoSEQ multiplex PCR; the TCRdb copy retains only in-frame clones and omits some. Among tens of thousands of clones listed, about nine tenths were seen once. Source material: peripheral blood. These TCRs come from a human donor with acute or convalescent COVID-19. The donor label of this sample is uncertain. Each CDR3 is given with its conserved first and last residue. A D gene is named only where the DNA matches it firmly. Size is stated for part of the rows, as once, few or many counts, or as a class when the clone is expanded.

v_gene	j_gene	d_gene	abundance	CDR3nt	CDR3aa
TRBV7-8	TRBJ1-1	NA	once	TGTGCCAGCAGCTCGAGGGCGCTGGGCACTGAAGCTTTCTTT	CASSSRALGTEAFF
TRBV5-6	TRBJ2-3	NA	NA	TGTGCCAGCAGCTTGTGGAGGCCAGGCGGTACGCAGTATTTT	CASSLWRPGGTQYF
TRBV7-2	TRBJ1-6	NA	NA	TGTGCCAGCAGCTTAGTTGGCAGAAGGAGCTCCTATAATTCACCCCTCCACTTT	CASSLVGRRSSYNSPLHF
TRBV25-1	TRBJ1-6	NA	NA	TGTGCCAGCACCCCGGGAGGGGTTGACTCACCCCTCCACTTT	CASTPGGVDSPLHF
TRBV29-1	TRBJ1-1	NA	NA	TGCAGCGTTGCCTCGATGGCAGAACTGAACACTGAAGCTTTCTTT	CSVASMAELNTEAFF
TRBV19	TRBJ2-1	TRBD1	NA	TGTGCCAGTAGTTCCAACAGGGGGCAGACCTACAATGAGCAGTTCTTC	CASSSNRGQTYNEQFF
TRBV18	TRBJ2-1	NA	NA	TGTGCCAGCTCACCAGTGGTAGTCTCCTACAATGAGCAGTTCTTC	CASSPVVVSYNEQFF
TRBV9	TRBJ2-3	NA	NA	TGTGCCAGCAGCGTAGATCCCATAGATACGCAGTATTTT	CASSVDPIDTQYF
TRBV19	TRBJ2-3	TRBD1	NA	TGTGCCAGTAGTCCAGCAGGGGGACGCACAGATACGCAGTATTTT	CASSPAGGRTDTQYF
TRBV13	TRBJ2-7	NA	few	TGTGCCAGCAGTTCCGACAGGATTCACGAGCAGTACTTC	CASSSDRIHEQYF
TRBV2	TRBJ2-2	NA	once	TGTGCCAGCAGCACAGGAATGAACACCGGGGAGCTGTTTTTT	CASSTGMNTGELFF
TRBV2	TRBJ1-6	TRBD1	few	TGTGCCAGCAGTGATACTGGACAGGGGAGACCCCTCCACTTT	CASSDTGQGRPLHF
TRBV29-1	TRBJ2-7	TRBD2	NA	TGCAGCGTTGAAGAGGGACTAGCGGGAACCTACGAGCAGTACTTC	CSVEEGLAGTYEQYF
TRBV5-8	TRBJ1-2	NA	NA	TGTGCCAGCAGCTTACCCGGACGGGAGCGGCACTATGGCTACACCTTC	CASSLPGRERHYGYTF
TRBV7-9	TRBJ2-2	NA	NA	TGTGCCAGCAGCTTAGGGGCTATCGGTACCGGGGAGCTGTTTTTT	CASSLGAIGTGELFF
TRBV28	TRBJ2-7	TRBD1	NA	TGTGCCAGCAGCAACGACAGGGACGACGAGCAGTACTTC	CASSNDRDDEQYF
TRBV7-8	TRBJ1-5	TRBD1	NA	TGTGCCAGCAGCTTCGCAGGGGGTTCCCTTTATGGCAATCAGCCCCAGCATTTT	CASSFAGGSLYGNQPQHF
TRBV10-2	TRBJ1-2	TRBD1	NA	TGCGCCAGCAGTGACGGGACAGGGGCTCTCGACTATGGCTACACCTTC	CASSDGTGALDYGYTF
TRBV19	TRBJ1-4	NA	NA	TGTGCCAGTAGTATGCGCTCAGGGGTTAATGAAAAACTGTTTTTT	CASSMRSGVNEKLFF
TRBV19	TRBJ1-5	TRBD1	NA	TGTGCCAGTAGCCAATGGGGACAGGGTCGTAAGCAGCCCCAGCATTTT	CASSQWGQGRKQPQHF
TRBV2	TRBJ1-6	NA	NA	TGTGCCAGCAGTGGGGTACGGGGAAATTCACCCCTCCACTTT	CASSGVRGNSPLHF
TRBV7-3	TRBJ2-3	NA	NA	TGTGCCAGCAGCTTCCAAACTATCACAGATACGCAGTATTTT	CASSFQTITDTQYF
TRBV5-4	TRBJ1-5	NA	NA	TGTGCCAGCAGCTTGCAGGGAGGAGATCAGCCCCAGCATTTT	CASSLQGGDQPQHF
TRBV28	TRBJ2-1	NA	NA	TGTGCCAGCAGTTTGGCAGGGAACCACAATGAGCAGTTCTTC	CASSLAGNHNEQFF
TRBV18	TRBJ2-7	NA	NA	TGTGCCAGCTCGGAGGGACAGCAACCTTACGAGCAGTACTTC	CASSEGQQPYEQYF
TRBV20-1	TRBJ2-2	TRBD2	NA	TGCAGTGCTAGTGTTAGCGGGAGCTCCGGGGAGCTGTTTTTT	CSASVSGSSGELFF
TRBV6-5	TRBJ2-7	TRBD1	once	TGTGCCAGCAGGACAAGACAGGGGGCGGGTCACGAGCAGTACTTC	CASRTRQGAGHEQYF
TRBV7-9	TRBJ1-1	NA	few	TGTGCCAGCAGCTCACCGCCAGGGCTGACTGAAGCTTTCTTT	CASSSPPGLTEAFF